A single sample gave rise to the 5 T cell receptor beta chains below, sequenced in a study of T cell changes during pregnancy in multiple sclerosis. Sequencing was performed with immunoSEQ multiplex PCR; in TCRdb, only in-frame clones are kept and a portion is missing. The sample holds approximately 53,000 clones, approximately 91% seen once. This sample comprised CD4+ T cells from peripheral blood mononuclear cells, obtained in the second trimester of pregnancy. Receptors were obtained from a female donor with multiple sclerosis, enrolled in a pregnancy study.

The gene calls are TRBV5-4 and TRBJ2-7, with 10 bases aligning to TRBD2. This CDR3 contains 17 residues. Germline V gene data show CDR1 as SGHNT and CDR2 as YYREEE (reference sequence). V dropped 0 bases and J dropped 2; count of bases not matched to a gene: 8. In DNA, the CDR3 is TGTGCCAGCAGCTTGGCCCCTAGCGGGAGAAGTACCTACGAGCAGTACTTC. Translation: CASSLAPSGRSTYEQYF.

This chain uses TRBV27 with TRBJ1-1; 7 bases match TRBD1. The CDR3 covers 14 residues. Germline V lookup: CDR1 MNHEY, CDR2 SMNVEV (reference sequence). Trimming cost V 3 bases and J 1 base; bases outside gene matches: 2. The CDR3 sequence: CASSFRGQNTEAFF. Written as DNA, the CDR3 is TGTGCCAGCAGTTTTAGGGGGCAGAACACTGAAGCTTTCTTT.

This chain links TRBV5-1 with TRBJ2-5; the match to TRBD1 covers 7 bases. The V segment lost 1 base and the J segment 1 base; nucleotides outside the gene matches: 4. The CDR3 consists of 15 residues. Germline CDR1 and CDR2: SGHRS and YFSETQ. The CDR3 DNA sequence: TGCGCCAGCAGCTTGACCCCAGGGGGCCAAGAGACCCAGTACTTC. It yields the protein CASSLTPGGQETQYF.

The rearrangement uses TRBV18 and TRBJ2-5; a possible D gene is TRBD1 (6 bases). Trimming took 1 base from V and 4 from J, leaving 10 bases between them. CDR1 KGHSH and CDR2 LQKENI come from the germline V gene. The CDR3 totals 14 residues. The CDR3 nucleotides are TGTGCCAGCTCACCACTTCAGGGGACAGAGACCCAGTACTTC. Translation gives CASSPLQGTETQYF.

The chain has TRBV6-4 and TRBJ2-3; no firm D call. This CDR3 is built from 17 residues. Trimming cost V 2 bases and J 0 bases, with 15 bases left between them. Germline assignment: CDR1 MRHNA and CDR2 SNTAGT. The CDR3 is CASSDSPLARSTDTQYF. The CDR3 DNA sequence: TGTGCCAGCAGTGACAGCCCTCTTGCCCGTAGCACAGATACGCAGTATTTT.